The clone carrying this T cell receptor beta chain was detected only once. The ends were cut back, 7 bases at V and 6 bases at J, with 19 bases in the middle. From germline, CDR1 is MDHEN and CDR2 SYDVKM. The CDR3 loop spans 15 amino acids. Original data processing: Amplification of reference gene primers was used by the study to estimate nucleated cell counts. TCRdb's copy holds only in-frame clones and misses some; the assay was immunoSEQ multiplex PCR. Clonal size and the V and J genes are those of that table, whereas D and trimming came from the DNA. The table has about 50,000 clones, 75% to 90% seen once; the top ten hold about 13%. The record originates from a study of blood T cell repertoires in COVID-19. Study-level information: Acute and convalescent COVID-19 samples came from the United States, Italy and Spain.

The sequenced sample was peripheral blood. The chain couples TRBV28 to TRBJ1-5, with D perhaps TRBD1 (6 bases). This sequence originates from a human donor with active COVID-19. The donor label of this sample is uncertain. The CDR3 nucleotides read TGTGCCAGCACCACCTCTCAGGGGACGAGTCAGCCCCAGCATTTT. As protein: CASTTSQGTSQPQHF.